The entry below gives a single TCR beta chain sequence along with its context. The antigen remains undetermined. The data were obtained in a study of OX40 agonist ivuxolimab in advanced cancers. Study information: The dose-escalation cohort was about 87% male, with a mean age of approximately 61 years, ranging roughly 20 to 90. Partial responses were seen in three patients, one with hepatocellular carcinoma and two with cutaneous melanoma.

Method: immunoSEQ multiplex PCR; TCRdb's copy keeps in-frame clones and lacks some. The sample records roughly 87,000 clones, around 92% being singletons. The CDR3 is 15 residues long. Germline V gene sequence: CDR1 LNHDA, CDR2 SQIVND (reference sequence). Germline trimming cut 1 base from V and 7 bases from J; bases unmatched to any gene: 7. The study, taken as a whole, reports: Partly responding patients at 0.1-3.0 mg/kg showed some of the smallest clonal expansion.

The gene calls are TRBV19 and TRBJ2-1, with 7 bases matching TRBD2. The material sequenced was CD4+ or CD8+ T cells sorted from blood, taken in a trial of the OX40 agonist ivuxolimab. The clonotype comes from an adult with an advanced solid tumor such as melanoma, head and neck, liver or kidney cancer. The CDR3 is CASSIASGVANEQFF. DNA for the CDR3: TGTGCCAGTAGTATAGCCAGCGGGGTCGCAAATGAGCAGTTCTTC.